This is a list of T cell receptor beta chains from one sample in a study of cytomegalovirus exposure and HLA in healthy donors. Assay used: immunoSEQ multiplex PCR; TCRdb lists only in-frame clones, some missing. Of some 80,000 clones in the sample, roughly four fifths were seen once. The source material was PBMCs. The receptors here all came from a human donor in good health. Both conserved end residues are part of each CDR3. A D gene is named only where the DNA matches it firmly. Some rows mark clone size as missing; the rest say once, few, many or name a class of expanded clone.

clone size	D gene	J gene	V gene	CDR3 DNA	CDR3 protein
-	TRBD1	TRBJ1-1	TRBV6-5	TGTGCCGGCAGTTGTTTGGGACAGGGTGGATGCACTGAAGCTTTCTTT	CAGSCLGQGGCTEAFF
-	-	TRBJ1-5	TRBV5-1	TGCGCCAGCAGCTTTCAGGGTGGCAATCAGCCCCAGCATTTT	CASSFQGGNQPQHF
-	-	TRBJ1-1	TRBV7-8	TGTGCCAGCAGCCCCTCAGGGATGTCGAACACTGAAGCTTTCTTT	CASSPSGMSNTEAFF
-	-	TRBJ2-1	TRBV5-1	TGCGCCAGCAGCTTGATGCTAGCCGATGAGCAGTTCTTC	CASSLMLADEQFF
-	-	TRBJ1-1	TRBV5-5	TGTGCCAGCAGTCTAGGTGGGGCTATGAACACTGAAGCTTTCTTT	CASSLGGAMNTEAFF
-	-	TRBJ2-7	TRBV12-2	TGTGCAAGTCCCTTTAGGGACGGGGGGACTTCCTACGAGCAGTACTTC	CASPFRDGGTSYEQYF
-	TRBD1	TRBJ2-3	TRBV4-1	TGCGCCAGCAGCCAACAACCCGGGACAGGCCACCTAGATACGCAGTATTTT	CASSQQPGTGHLDTQYF
-	-	TRBJ2-3	TRBV4-1	TGCGCCAGCAGCCAAGAAACATATGCAAGCACAGATACGCAGTATTTT	CASSQETYASTDTQYF
-	TRBD2	TRBJ2-3	TRBV19	TGTGCCAGTAGTATAGGGGGCGGGGGGGCTGATACGCAGTATTTT	CASSIGGGGADTQYF
once	TRBD1	TRBJ2-7	TRBV5-1	TGCGCCAGCAGCATACCTTCGGCAGGGGGAGTGGACGAGCAGTACTTC	CASSIPSAGGVDEQYF
-	TRBD1	TRBJ1-5	TRBV7-9	TGTGCCAGCAGCTTCGCGGGACAGGGGGCATCTCAGCCCCAGCATTTT	CASSFAGQGASQPQHF
-	TRBD2	TRBJ2-5	TRBV4-1	TGCGCCAGCAGCCAAATAGCGGGGGCCCGGGAGACCCAGTACTTC	CASSQIAGARETQYF
-	TRBD1	TRBJ1-5	TRBV4-1	TGCGCCAGCAGCCAAGTACAGGGGAATGGGAATCAGCCCCAGCATTTT	CASSQVQGNGNQPQHF
-	TRBD1	TRBJ2-2	TRBV9	TGTGCCAGCAGCGCGACAGGGCTTGGATACACCGGGGAGCTGTTTTTT	CASSATGLGYTGELFF
-	-	TRBJ1-2	TRBV29-1	TGCAGCGTTGAAGATCGTTATGGCTACACCTTC	CSVEDRYGYTF
-	-	TRBJ1-1	TRBV7-2	TGTGCCAGCAGCCCGCAACAGGGAATGAACACTGAAGCTTTCTTT	CASSPQQGMNTEAFF
-	TRBD2	TRBJ2-3	TRBV2	TGTGCCAGCAGTGAAGGTACTAGCGGAGATACGCAGTATTTT	CASSEGTSGDTQYF
-	-	TRBJ1-3	TRBV11-3	TGTGCCAGCAGCGCGGGTGGAAACACCATATATTTT	CASSAGGNTIYF
-	TRBD1	TRBJ1-2	TRBV7-6	TGTGCCAGCAGTCTCGGGACAGGGAGACTTGGCTACACCTTC	CASSLGTGRLGYTF
-	-	TRBJ2-4	TRBV5-1	TGCGCCAGCAGCTTGGAGGGGGTAGGGGCCAAAAACATTCAGTACTTC	CASSLEGVGAKNIQYF
-	TRBD2	TRBJ2-1	TRBV7-9	TGTGCCAGCAGCTTACCGGGGGGGCCCAATGAGCAGTTCTTC	CASSLPGGPNEQFF
large	TRBD1	TRBJ2-7	TRBV9	TGTGCCAGCAGCGAGGGACAGGGGAGCTCCTACGAGCAGTACTTC	CASSEGQGSSYEQYF
few	-	TRBJ1-1	TRBV4-1	TGCGCCAGCAGCCAGGAAGGGAGCGTCTACACTGAAGCTTTCTTT	CASSQEGSVYTEAFF
many	-	TRBJ2-1	TRBV2	TGTGCCAGCAGTCGTAGCGATGAGCAGTTCTTC	CASSRSDEQFF
-	-	TRBJ2-6	TRBV7-2	TGTGCCAGCAGCTTAGTTGGACAGACCCTTCGTGGGGCCAACGTCCTGACTTTC	CASSLVGQTLRGANVLTF
-	-	TRBJ1-2	TRBV6-1	TGTGCCAGCAGTGAAGCGCGGGGTCCTAACTATGGCTACACCTTC	CASSEARGPNYGYTF
-	-	TRBJ1-2	TRBV6-1	TGTGCCAGCAGTGAAACGCAGGGCCCTAGCTATGGCTACACCTTC	CASSETQGPSYGYTF
-	-	TRBJ1-6	TRBV2	TGTGCCAGCAGTGACCAGGGGCGAAATTCACCCCTCCACTTT	CASSDQGRNSPLHF
-	TRBD1	TRBJ1-1	TRBV19	TGTGCCAGTAGTCTCGACAGGGGGCCGTACACTGAAGCTTTCTTT	CASSLDRGPYTEAFF
-	TRBD1	TRBJ1-1	TRBV6-5	TGTGCCAGCAGGCGCCGGGCTTCAGGGGGGACTGAAGCTTTCTTT	CASRRRASGGTEAFF
few	-	TRBJ1-6	TRBV4-3	TGCGCCAGCAGCCAAGTGCCCAGGGGCGAGTGGGATTCACCCCTCCACTTT	CASSQVPRGEWDSPLHF
-	TRBD1	TRBJ1-2	TRBV11-2	TGTGCCAGCAGCTGGGACAGGGACTATGGCTACCCCTTC	CASSWDRDYGYPF
-	-	TRBJ1-1	TRBV30	TGTGCCTGGAGTTACAGGGTTGAAGCTTTCTTT	CAWSYRVEAFF
-	-	TRBJ1-6	TRBV7-9	TGTGCCAGCAGCCCCCCGGGGATTTATAATTCACCCCTCCACTTT	CASSPPGIYNSPLHF
-	TRBD1	TRBJ2-1	TRBV5-1	TGCGCCAGCAGCTGGGGGACAGATAATGAGCAGTTCTTC	CASSWGTDNEQFF
-	-	TRBJ1-1	TRBV10-3	TGTGCCATCAGTGCTAGGATAGGCGGGAACACTGAAGCTTTCTTT	CAISARIGGNTEAFF
once	-	TRBJ2-2	TRBV10-1	TGCGCCAGCAGTGTTCCGACCGGGGAGCTGTTTTTT	CASSVPTGELFF
-	-	TRBJ1-4	TRBV19	TGTGCCACCTCGCGGGGGGTGGGCGAAGAAAAACTGTTTTTT	CATSRGVGEEKLFF
-	TRBD2	TRBJ2-7	TRBV7-2	TGTGCCAGCAGCCCCCCTCTCCGGGGGGTAAGATACGAGCAGTACTTC	CASSPPLRGVRYEQYF
-	TRBD2	TRBJ2-2	TRBV6-5	TGTGCCAGCAGTTACTCGACCGGGAGGACCGGGGAGCTGTTTTTT	CASSYSTGRTGELFF
few	-	TRBJ2-7	TRBV7-2	TGTGCCAGCAGCTTATTAGGACAGACTTACGAGCAGTACTTC	CASSLLGQTYEQYF
few	TRBD1	TRBJ2-2	TRBV5-1	TGCGCCAGCAGTCACTCAGGGGGCGCAGCGAACACCGGGGAGCTGTTTTTT	CASSHSGGAANTGELFF
-	TRBD1	TRBJ1-1	TRBV2	TGTGCCAGCAGTGTTACAGGGGAGGACACTGAAGCTTTCTTT	CASSVTGEDTEAFF
-	-	TRBJ1-2	TRBV4-3	TGCGCCAGCAGCCAAGACTTTAACTATGGCTACACCTTC	CASSQDFNYGYTF
few	TRBD1	TRBJ1-4	TRBV6-6	TGTGCCAGCAGCCGCGGACAGGGCCCGGAAAAACTGTTTTTT	CASSRGQGPEKLFF
-	TRBD1	TRBJ1-1	TRBV6-5	TGTGCCAGCATCCTTACAGGGGGCTACACTGAAGCTTTCTTT	CASILTGGYTEAFF
-	-	TRBJ1-5	TRBV11-2	TGTGCCAGCAGCTTAGTATGCAGGGGAGACCAGCCCCAGCATTTT	CASSLVCRGDQPQHF
-	-	TRBJ2-2	TRBV25-1	TGTGCCAGCAGTGAAGTAGCCTTCGCCGGGGAGCTGTTTTTT	CASSEVAFAGELFF